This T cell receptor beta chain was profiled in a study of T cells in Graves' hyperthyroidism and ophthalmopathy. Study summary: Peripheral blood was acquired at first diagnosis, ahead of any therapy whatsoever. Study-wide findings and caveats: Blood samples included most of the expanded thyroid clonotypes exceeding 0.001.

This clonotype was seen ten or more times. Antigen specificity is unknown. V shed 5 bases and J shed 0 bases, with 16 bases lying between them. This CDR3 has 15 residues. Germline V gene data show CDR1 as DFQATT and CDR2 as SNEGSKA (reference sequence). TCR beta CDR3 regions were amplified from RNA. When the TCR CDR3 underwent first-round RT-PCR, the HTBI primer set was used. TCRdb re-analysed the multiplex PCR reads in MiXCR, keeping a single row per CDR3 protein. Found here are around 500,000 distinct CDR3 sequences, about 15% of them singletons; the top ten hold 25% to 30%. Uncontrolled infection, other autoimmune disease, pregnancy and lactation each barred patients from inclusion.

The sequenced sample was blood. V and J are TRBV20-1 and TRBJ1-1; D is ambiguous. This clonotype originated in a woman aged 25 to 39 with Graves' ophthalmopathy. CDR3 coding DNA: TGCAGTGCTGCCCCTTCCGGTACTATGAACACTGAAGCTTTCTTT. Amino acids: CSAAPSGTMNTEAFF.